What follows describes a single T cell receptor beta chain. The sample belongs to a study of blood T cell repertoires in COVID-19. Turning to the study itself: Acute and convalescent COVID-19 specimens originated in the United States, Italy and Spain. PBMCs, B-cell-depleted T cells, or T cells provided the cDNA or gDNA that made up the material.

Patients from Seattle were sampled longitudinally, starting during active infection. Germline loops: CDR1 SNHLY, CDR2 FYNNEI. The CDR3 covers 16 residues. V was clipped by 6 bases and J by 4 bases; unmatched bases: 6. In the original workflow: Amplification of reference gene primers provided the estimated nucleated cell counts. Method: immunoSEQ multiplex PCR; TCRdb's copy keeps in-frame clones and lacks some. V, J and clone size were drawn from that table, and D and trimming were deduced from the DNA. Of about 270,000 clones in the sample, roughly 83% were seen once. This receptor was taken from a human donor with COVID-19, enrolled during active disease. The donor label of this sample is uncertain. This sequence joins TRBV2 and TRBJ2-2; 12 bases are a match to TRBD2. The sample was peripheral blood. The CDR3 sequence is CASRALAGGLTGELFF. The DNA of the CDR3 is TGTGCCAGCAGGGCGCTAGCGGGAGGGCTCACCGGGGAGCTGTTTTTT. Using reference TRBV2 and TRBJ2-2 for the parts outside the CDR3, the full variable domain is EPEVTQTPSHQVTQMGQEVILRCVPISNHLYFYWYRQILGQKVEFLVSFYNNEISEKSEIFDDQFSVERPDGSNFTLKIRSTKLEDSAMYFCASRALAGGLTGELFFGEGSRLTVL.